Included here is one T cell receptor beta chain sequence, with context. This clonotype has just a few counts. The clone's antigen remains unknown. The input lacks base qualities; no much larger clone sits a single base away. The library was made by 5' RACE. Sequencing used an Illumina HiSeq 2500. A second roughly 6 to 12 cycle PCR used a sample-barcoded 5' primer and a J-beta primer mix. Each TCR beta cDNA molecule received a unique molecular identifier from a template-switch 5' adaptor carrying 12 random nucleotides. Each sample yielded at least 2.5 million CDR3-containing paired-end reads. All of the RNA was converted into first-strand cDNA using the Mint cDNA synthesis kit, with a TRBC-specific oligonucleotide serving as the primer. All cDNA was treated with uracil-DNA glycosylase and then went through a first 18-cycle PCR with the universal primers M1SS and BC2_uni_R. In the original analysis: For normalization, 1 million high-quality reads, each with a distinct molecular identifier, were randomly selected from each sample. Instead of being binned into consensus sequences, reads that shared molecular identifiers were thrown out. MiTCR, run with a Q25 quality threshold and the strictest error-elimination algorithm, handled CDR3 identification, clonotype clustering and error correction. A nonparametric unseen species model with Euler transformation was used to estimate a lower bound on total TCR beta diversity. Clones were called with MiXCR by TCRdb after fastp trimmed the public reads at Q25, and only in-frame beta chains were retained. Identical CDR3 protein sequences are pooled into one entry, listed with their most common genes and DNA. TCRdb's processing, not the study's, gives the V and J calls here. The table for this sample lists about 940,000 distinct CDR3 sequences; 40% to 60% of them were counted only once. In total, the top ten clones hold around an eighth of the sample.

Unmatched junction bases come to 7, with V trimmed by 6 bases and J by 5 bases. CDR1 and CDR2 (SEHNR, FQNEAQ) derive from the germline V gene (reference sequence). The CDR3 runs 14 amino acids, cysteine and phenylalanine included. Of all the DNA, just the CDR3 is kept, 42 bases in frame from base 1. The data stem from a study of blood T cells in healthy people across ages (dated by TCRdb to 2015 to 2017). With regard to the full study: In model experiments, template switching captured roughly one uniquely barcoded TCR beta cDNA molecule for every two T cells. To track age-related changes in TCR beta repertoire diversity, the study relied on deep sequencing normalized with unique cDNA molecular identifiers. The donors were split into four age groups: young (average 16 years), middle-aged (about 40), aged (over 55) and long-lived (over 80). To avoid experimental bias, donors of different ages were randomly spread across the sequencing lanes. The study analyzed two additional independent replicas of 1 million unique cDNA reads from the same blood draw for two donors, one aged 18 to 30 and one aged 80 or older.

The approximately 39 donors, aged about 6 to 90 years, were systemically healthy Caucasian individuals from Russia. Each donor gave approximately 10 milliliters of peripheral blood, collected into EDTA-treated Vacutainer tubes. Ficoll-Paque density-gradient centrifugation was used to isolate PBMCs, with at least 7 million per sample. Trizol reagent was used to extract total RNA from the PBMCs, yielding at least 6 micrograms per sample. The percentages of naive CD45RAhigh/CD27high T cells were determined by flow cytometry on a PBMC aliquot from every donor. Study-wide conclusions, independent of this receptor: Compared with the aged group, the long-lived group had more naive CD4+ T cells, fewer expanded clones and increased TCR diversity, suggesting age selection. Bulk unsorted PBMC profiling prevented conclusive comparison of naive and antigen-experienced compartments. Estimates of total diversity based on one million sequenced T cells were regarded as lower bounds and as underestimates. The CMV infection status of donors was not known, potentially confounding age-related changes in expanded clonotypes. Observed TCR beta diversity per million T cells fell roughly linearly with age, and a significant reduction was already apparent by age around 40. There was a strong correlation between observed TCR beta diversity and the percentage of naive T cells measured by flow cytometry.

The clonotype originates from a man aged 25-45 years in good health. Material for sequencing was blood. The V and J genes are TRBV7-9 and TRBJ2-3, and TRBD1 aligns with 8 junction nucleotides. The CDR3 reads CASRDRAPRDTQYF. The DNA is TGTGCCAGCAGGGACAGGGCTCCTAGAGATACGCAGTATTTT.